This TCR beta chain was captured by sequencing in a study of beta chain features in type 1 diabetes. Overall study context: The examined sorted cells totaled around 100 million across samples.

It was one heparinised blood draw, averaging roughly 0.11 L, that each donor gave. This clone was recorded a few times. Its antigen is not identified. V lost 0 bases to trimming and J lost 4 bases, with 6 bases between them. The CDR3 totals 12 residues. The germline gives CDR1 GTSNPN, CDR2 SVGIG (reference sequence). Sequencing targeted expressed TCRB transcripts, as all isolated RNA had been reverse transcribed. Repertoires were generated with immunoSEQ multiplex PCR, while TCRdb's copy carries only in-frame clones and drops some. Among approximately 600,000 clones listed, 9.5% to 15% were seen once. Whole-study results and caveats: Moderately but significantly shorter TCRB CDR3s were found in Type 1 diabetes patients in all four CD4+ subsets.

The sequence came from a man between 25 and 39 years old with type 1 diabetes. This chain links TRBV30 with TRBJ1-2; D is uncertain. The sequencing input was naive CD4+ T cells from blood. CDR3 sequence (DNA): TGTGCCTGGAGTGTGAAACCCTATGGCTACACCTTC. Its protein is CAWSVKPYGYTF.